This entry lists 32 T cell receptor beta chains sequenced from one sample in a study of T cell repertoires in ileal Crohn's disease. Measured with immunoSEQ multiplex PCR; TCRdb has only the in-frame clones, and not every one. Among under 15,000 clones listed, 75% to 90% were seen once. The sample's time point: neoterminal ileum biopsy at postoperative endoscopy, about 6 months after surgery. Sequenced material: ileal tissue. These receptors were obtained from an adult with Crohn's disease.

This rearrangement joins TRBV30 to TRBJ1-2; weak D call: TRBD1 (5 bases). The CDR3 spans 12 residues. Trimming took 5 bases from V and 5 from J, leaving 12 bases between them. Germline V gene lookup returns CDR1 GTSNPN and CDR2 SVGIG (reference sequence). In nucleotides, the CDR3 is TGTGCCTGGGACAGATTGAAGTATGGCTACACCTTC. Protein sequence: CAWDRLKYGYTF. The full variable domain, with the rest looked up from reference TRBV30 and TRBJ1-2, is SQTIHQWPATLVQPVGSPLSLECTVEGTSNPNLYWYRQAAGRGLQLLFYSVGIGQISSEVPQNLSASRPQDRQFILSSKKLLLSDSGFYLCAWDRLKYGYTFGSGTRLTVV.

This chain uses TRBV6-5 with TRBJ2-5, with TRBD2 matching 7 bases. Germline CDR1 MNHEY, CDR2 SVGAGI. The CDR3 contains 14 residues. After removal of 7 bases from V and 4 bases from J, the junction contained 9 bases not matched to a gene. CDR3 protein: CASNPSWGGETQYF. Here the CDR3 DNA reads TGTGCCAGCAACCCAAGCTGGGGGGGAGAGACCCAGTACTTC.

The CDR3 DNA sequence: TGTGCCAGCAGCCATTCTCCTAGCGGGGGGCCGAGCTCCTACGAGCAGTACTTC. This encodes CASSHSPSGGPSSYEQYF. V gene TRBV4-2 combines with J gene TRBJ2-7, with TRBD2 matching 11 bases. After removal of 3 bases from V and 0 bases from J, the junction contained 10 bases not matched to a gene. The CDR3 is 18 residues long. CDR1 and CDR2 (germline): LGHNA, YNFKEQ.

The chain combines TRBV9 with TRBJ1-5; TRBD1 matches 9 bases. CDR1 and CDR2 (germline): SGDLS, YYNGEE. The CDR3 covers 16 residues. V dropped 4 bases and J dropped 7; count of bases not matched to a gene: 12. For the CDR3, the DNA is TGTGCCAGCAGCCCGGGAGGGACAGGGATCTTACAGCCCCAGCATTTT. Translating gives CASSPGGTGILQPQHF. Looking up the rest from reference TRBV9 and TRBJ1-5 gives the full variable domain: DSGVTQTPKHLITATGQRVTLRCSPRSGDLSVYWYQQSLDQGLQFLIQYYNGEERAKGNILERFSAQQFPDLHSELNLSSLELGDSALYFCASSPGGTGILQPQHFGDGTRLSIL.

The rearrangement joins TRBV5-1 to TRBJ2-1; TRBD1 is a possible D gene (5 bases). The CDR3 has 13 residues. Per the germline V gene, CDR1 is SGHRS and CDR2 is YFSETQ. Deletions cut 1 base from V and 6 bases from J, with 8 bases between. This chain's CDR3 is CASSLLRGNEQFF. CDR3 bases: TGCGCCAGCAGCTTGCTTAGGGGCAATGAGCAGTTCTTC.

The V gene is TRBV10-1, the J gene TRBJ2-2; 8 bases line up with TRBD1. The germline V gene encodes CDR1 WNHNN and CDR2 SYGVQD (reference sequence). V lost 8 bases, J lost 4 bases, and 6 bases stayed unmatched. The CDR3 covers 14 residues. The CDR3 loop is CASARQGSTGELFF. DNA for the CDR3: TGCGCCAGCGCCCGACAGGGGTCCACCGGGGAGCTGTTTTTT.

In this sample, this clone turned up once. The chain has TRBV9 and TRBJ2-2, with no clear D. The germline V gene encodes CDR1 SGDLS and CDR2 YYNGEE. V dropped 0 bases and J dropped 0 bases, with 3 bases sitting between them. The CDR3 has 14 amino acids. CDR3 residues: CASSVGTNTGELFF. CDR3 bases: TGTGCCAGCAGCGTAGGTACGAACACCGGGGAGCTGTTTTTT.

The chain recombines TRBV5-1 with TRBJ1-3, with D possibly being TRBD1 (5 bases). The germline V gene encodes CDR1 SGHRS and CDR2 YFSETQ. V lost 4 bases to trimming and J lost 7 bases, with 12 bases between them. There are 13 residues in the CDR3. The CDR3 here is CASSPRGDNTIYF. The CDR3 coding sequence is TGCGCCAGCAGCCCCCGGGGGGATAACACCATATATTTT. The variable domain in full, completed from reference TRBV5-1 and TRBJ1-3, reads KAGVTQTPRYLIKTRGQQVTLSCSPISGHRSVSWYQQTPGQGLQFLFEYFSETQRNKGNFPGRFSGRQFSNSRSEMNVSTLELGDSALYLCASSPRGDNTIYFGEGSWLTVV.

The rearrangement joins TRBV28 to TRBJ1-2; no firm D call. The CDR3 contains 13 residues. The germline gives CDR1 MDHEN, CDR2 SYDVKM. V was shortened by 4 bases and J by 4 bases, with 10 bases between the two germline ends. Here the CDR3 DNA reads TGTGCCAGCAGTTCCTACCTAAGCTATGGCTACACCTTC. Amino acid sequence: CASSSYLSYGYTF.

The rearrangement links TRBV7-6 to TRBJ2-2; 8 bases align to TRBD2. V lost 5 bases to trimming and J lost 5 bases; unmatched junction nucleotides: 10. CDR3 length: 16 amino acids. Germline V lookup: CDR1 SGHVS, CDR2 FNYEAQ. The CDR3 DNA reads TGTGCCAGCAGCATAAGACCGGGACTAGGTACCGGGGAGCTGTTTTTT. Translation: CASSIRPGLGTGELFF.

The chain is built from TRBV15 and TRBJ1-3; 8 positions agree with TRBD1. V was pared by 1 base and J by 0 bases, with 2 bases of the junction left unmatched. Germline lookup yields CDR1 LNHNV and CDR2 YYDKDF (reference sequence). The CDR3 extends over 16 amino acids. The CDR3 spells CATSRGGTGSGNTIYF. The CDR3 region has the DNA TGTGCCACCAGCAGAGGGGGGACAGGCTCTGGAAACACCATATATTTT.

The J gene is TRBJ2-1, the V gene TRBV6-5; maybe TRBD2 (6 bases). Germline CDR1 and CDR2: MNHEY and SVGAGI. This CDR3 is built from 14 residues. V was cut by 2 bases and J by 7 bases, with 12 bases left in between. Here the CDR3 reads CASSYRLEGNEQFF. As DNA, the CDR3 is TGTGCCAGCAGTTACCGCTTGGAGGGGAATGAGCAGTTCTTC.

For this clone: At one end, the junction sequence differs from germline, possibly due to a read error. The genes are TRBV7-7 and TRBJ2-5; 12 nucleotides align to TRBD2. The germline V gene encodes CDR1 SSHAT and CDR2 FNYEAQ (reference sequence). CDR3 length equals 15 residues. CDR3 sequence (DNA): TGTGCTAGCAGCGTTGGACTAGCGGGAATGGAGACCCAGTACTTC. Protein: CASSVGLAGMETQYF.

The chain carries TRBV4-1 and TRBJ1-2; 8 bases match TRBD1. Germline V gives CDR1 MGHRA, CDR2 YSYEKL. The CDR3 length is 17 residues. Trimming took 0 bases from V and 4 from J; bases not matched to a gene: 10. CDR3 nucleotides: TGCGCCAGCAGCCAAGATTGGGCCCCAGGGGGCGGCTATGGCTACACCTTC. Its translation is CASSQDWAPGGGYGYTF.

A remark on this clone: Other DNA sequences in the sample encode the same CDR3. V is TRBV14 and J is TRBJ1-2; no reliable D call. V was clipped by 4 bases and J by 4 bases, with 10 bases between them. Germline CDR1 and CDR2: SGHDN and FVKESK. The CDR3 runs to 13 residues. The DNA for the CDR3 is TGTGCCAGCAGCCCCGGAGTCTCCTATGGCTACACCTTC. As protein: CASSPGVSYGYTF.

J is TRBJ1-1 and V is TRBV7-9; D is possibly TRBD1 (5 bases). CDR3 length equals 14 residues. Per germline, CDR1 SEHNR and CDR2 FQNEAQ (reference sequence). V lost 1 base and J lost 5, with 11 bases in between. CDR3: CASSLVGGFTEAFF. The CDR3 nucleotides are TGTGCCAGCAGCTTAGTGGGGGGGTTTACTGAAGCTTTCTTT.

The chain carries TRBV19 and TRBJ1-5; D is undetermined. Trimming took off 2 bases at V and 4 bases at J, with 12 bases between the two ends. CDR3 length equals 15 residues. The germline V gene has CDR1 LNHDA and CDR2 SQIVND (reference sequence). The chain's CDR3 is CASSIRLGQNQPQHF. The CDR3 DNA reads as TGTGCCAGTAGTATAAGACTGGGTCAGAATCAGCCCCAGCATTTT.

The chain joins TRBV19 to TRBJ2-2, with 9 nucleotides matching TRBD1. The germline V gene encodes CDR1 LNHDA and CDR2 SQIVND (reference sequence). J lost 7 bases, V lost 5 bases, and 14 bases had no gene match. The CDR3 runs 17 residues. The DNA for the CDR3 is TGTGCCAGTAGTTCCGGTCCGGGACAGGGTATAGGCGGGGAGCTGTTTTTT. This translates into CASSSGPGQGIGGELFF.

CDR3 region: CASRPLESYNEQFF. The CDR3 DNA sequence: TGTGCCAGCAGACCACTAGAATCCTACAATGAGCAGTTCTTC. The chain couples TRBV27 to TRBJ2-1, with D maybe TRBD2 (5 bases). CDR1 is MNHEY, CDR2 SMNVEV, per germline (reference sequence). Trimming left V 6 bases short and J 1 base short, with 10 bases between. The CDR3 extends over 14 amino acids.

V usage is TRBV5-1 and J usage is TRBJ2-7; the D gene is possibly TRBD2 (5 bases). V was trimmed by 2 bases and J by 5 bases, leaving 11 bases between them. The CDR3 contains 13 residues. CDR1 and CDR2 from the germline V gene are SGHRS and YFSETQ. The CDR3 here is CASSFPGEDEQYF. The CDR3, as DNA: TGCGCCAGCAGCTTTCCCGGGGAAGACGAGCAGTACTTC.

CDR3 sequence reads: CATGTANEKLFF. CDR3 in DNA: TGTGCCACAGGGACAGCGAATGAAAAACTGTTTTTT. This sequence joins TRBV28 and TRBJ1-4; 7 bases agree with TRBD1. J was trimmed by 5 bases and V by 10 bases; bases with no gene match: 4. Germline CDR1 and CDR2: MDHEN and SYDVKM. This CDR3 comprises 12 residues.

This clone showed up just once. The CDR3 DNA reads TGTGCCAGCAGCCAAGATCCCCGACGGAGCTCCTACAATGAGCAGTTCTTC. This sequence encodes CASSQDPRRSSYNEQFF. J is TRBJ2-1 and V is TRBV4-2; D gene uncertain. Trimming took off 0 bases at V and 0 bases at J, with 12 bases between the two ends. This CDR3 contains 17 residues. Germline assignment: CDR1 LGHNA and CDR2 YNFKEQ.

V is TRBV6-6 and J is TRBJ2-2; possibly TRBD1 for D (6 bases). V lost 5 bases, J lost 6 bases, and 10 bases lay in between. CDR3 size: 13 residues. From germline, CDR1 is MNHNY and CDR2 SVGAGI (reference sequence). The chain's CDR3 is CASSRRTAGELFF. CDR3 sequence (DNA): TGTGCCAGCAGTCGTCGGACAGCCGGGGAGCTGTTTTTT.

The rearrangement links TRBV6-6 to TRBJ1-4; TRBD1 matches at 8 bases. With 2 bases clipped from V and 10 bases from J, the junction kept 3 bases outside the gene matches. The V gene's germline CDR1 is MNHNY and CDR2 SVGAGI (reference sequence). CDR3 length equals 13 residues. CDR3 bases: TGTGCCAGCAGTTACGACGACAGGGGAAAACTGTTTTTT. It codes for CASSYDDRGKLFF.

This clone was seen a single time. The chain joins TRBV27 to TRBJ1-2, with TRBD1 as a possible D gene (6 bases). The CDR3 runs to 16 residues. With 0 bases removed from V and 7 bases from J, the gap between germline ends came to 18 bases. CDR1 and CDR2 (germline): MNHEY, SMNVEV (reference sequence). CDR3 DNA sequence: TGTGCCAGCAGTTTATCGATAGGGGGTGGATTTAGTGGCTACACCTTC. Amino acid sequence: CASSLSIGGGFSGYTF.

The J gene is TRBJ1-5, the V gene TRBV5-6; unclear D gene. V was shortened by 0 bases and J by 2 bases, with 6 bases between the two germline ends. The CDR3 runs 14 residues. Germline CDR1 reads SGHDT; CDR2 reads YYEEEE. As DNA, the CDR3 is TGTGCCAGCAGCTTGGGACGGGGCAATCAGCCCCAGCATTTT. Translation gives CASSLGRGNQPQHF. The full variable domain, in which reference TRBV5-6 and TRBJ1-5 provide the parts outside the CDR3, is DAGVTQSPTHLIKTRGQQVTLRCSPKSGHDTVSWYQQALGQGPQFIFQYYEEEERQRGNFPDRFSGHQFPNYSSELNVNALLLGDSALYLCASSLGRGNQPQHFGDGTRLSIL.

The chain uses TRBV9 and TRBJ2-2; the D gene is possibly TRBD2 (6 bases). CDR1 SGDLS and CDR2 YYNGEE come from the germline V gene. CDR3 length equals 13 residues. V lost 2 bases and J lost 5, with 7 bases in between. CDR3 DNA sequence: TGTGCCAGCAGCGTGGGGGGTACCGGGGAGCTGTTTTTT. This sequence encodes CASSVGGTGELFF.

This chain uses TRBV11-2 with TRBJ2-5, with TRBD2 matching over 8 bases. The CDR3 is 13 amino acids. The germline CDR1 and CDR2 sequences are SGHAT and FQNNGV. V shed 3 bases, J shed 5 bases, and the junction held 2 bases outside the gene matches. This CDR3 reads CASSFSGTETQYF. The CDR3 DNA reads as TGTGCCAGCAGCTTTAGCGGGACGGAGACCCAGTACTTC.

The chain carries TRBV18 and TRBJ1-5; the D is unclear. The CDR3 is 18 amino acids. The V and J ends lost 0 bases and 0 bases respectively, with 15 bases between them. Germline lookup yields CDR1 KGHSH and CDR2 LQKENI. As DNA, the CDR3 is TGTGCCAGCTCACCACCGCTCAGTGTGGAGGATAGCAATCAGCCCCAGCATTTT. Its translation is CASSPPLSVEDSNQPQHF.

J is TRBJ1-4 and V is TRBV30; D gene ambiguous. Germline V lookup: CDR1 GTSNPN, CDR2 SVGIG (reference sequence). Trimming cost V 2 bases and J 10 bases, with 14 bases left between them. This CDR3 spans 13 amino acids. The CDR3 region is CAWSKANRGKLFF. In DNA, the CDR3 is TGTGCCTGGAGTAAGGCTAATCGAGGAAAACTGTTTTTT.

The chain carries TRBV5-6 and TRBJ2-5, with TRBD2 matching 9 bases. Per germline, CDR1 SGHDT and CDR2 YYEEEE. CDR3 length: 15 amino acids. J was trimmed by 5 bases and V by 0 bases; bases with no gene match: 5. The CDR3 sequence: CASSLGLAGIETQYF. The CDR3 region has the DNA TGTGCCAGCAGCTTGGGTCTAGCGGGGATTGAGACCCAGTACTTC.

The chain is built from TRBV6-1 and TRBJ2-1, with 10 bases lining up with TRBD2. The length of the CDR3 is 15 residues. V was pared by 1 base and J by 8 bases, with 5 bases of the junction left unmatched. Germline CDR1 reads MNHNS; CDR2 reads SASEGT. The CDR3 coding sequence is TGTGCCAGCAGTGAAGGGACTAGCGGATGGGATGAGCAGTTCTTC. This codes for CASSEGTSGWDEQFF.